Listed below are T cell receptor beta chains from one sample, sequenced in a study of blood T cell repertoires in COVID-19. Generated by immunoSEQ multiplex PCR, the TCRdb table keeps only in-frame clones and is missing some. Among a few hundred thousand clones, almost 85% were seen once, and the ten largest hold roughly 5.3%. Sequenced input: peripheral blood. The receptors shown here come from a man in his forties or fifties with active or convalescent COVID-19. The CDR3 runs from the conserved cysteine through the conserved F or W. The D gene is left open where the match is weak. Expanded clones get a size class; other rows say once, few or many, or leave the size out.

d_call j_call v_call clone_size cdr3_nt cdr3_aa
TRBD1 TRBJ1-2 TRBV2 NA TGTGCCAGCAGTTTTACAGGGGTAGCTAACTATGGCTACACCTTC CASSFTGVANYGYTF
TRBD2 TRBJ2-2 TRBV13 NA TGTGCCAGCAGCCCCTCCCTAGCGGGAGGGCAAGGCACCGGGGAGCTGTTTTTT CASSPSLAGGQGTGELFF
TRBD1 TRBJ1-4 TRBV5-8 NA TGTGCCAGCAGGGACAGGGAAAAACTGTTTTTT CASRDREKLFF
NA TRBJ1-4 TRBV18 NA TGTGCCAGCTCACCTACTAGAGAAACTAATGAAAAACTGTTTTTT CASSPTRETNEKLFF
TRBD1 TRBJ2-5 TRBV4-1 NA TGCGCCAGCAGCCAAGGACAGGGCGCCCAAGAGACCCAGTACTTC CASSQGQGAQETQYF
TRBD1 TRBJ2-1 TRBV7-9 NA TGTGCCAGCAGCTGGAACAGGGGGAATGAGCAGTTCTTC CASSWNRGNEQFF
TRBD2 TRBJ2-1 TRBV5-4 NA TGTGCCAGCAGCCCCGGGACTAGCGGGTCCTACAATGAGCAGTTCTTC CASSPGTSGSYNEQFF
NA TRBJ2-7 TRBV7-8 NA TGTGCCAGCAGCTTAGATGGGAGTTACGAGCAGTACTTC CASSLDGSYEQYF
NA TRBJ2-1 TRBV4-1 NA TGCGCCAGCAGCTCGGTCGCGGGCAATGAGCAGTTCTTC CASSSVAGNEQFF
NA TRBJ2-1 TRBV2 NA TGTGCCAGCAGTGAAGAGCAGGGCTCAGAGCAGTTCTTC CASSEEQGSEQFF
NA TRBJ2-6 TRBV27 NA TGTGCCAGCACCGCGGTTTCTGGGGCCAACGTCCTGACTTTC CASTAVSGANVLTF
NA TRBJ1-5 TRBV19 NA TGTGCCAGTAGGTTGACAGGAAATAGCAATCAGCCCCAGCATTTT CASRLTGNSNQPQHF
TRBD1 TRBJ1-2 TRBV18 NA TGTGCCAGCTCACTGGGCCGGGACAGGCGGGGCGGCGTGGGCTACACCTTC CASSLGRDRRGGVGYTF
NA TRBJ1-6 TRBV19 NA TGTGCCAGCTCCGGAGGACAGTTTAATTCACCCCTCCACTTT CASSGGQFNSPLHF
TRBD1 TRBJ2-7 TRBV6-5 NA TGTGCCAGCAGTACTACAGGGGTTGGAATCTACGAGCAGTACTTC CASSTTGVGIYEQYF
TRBD2 TRBJ2-1 TRBV7-6 NA TGTGCCAGCAGCTTAGGAGGGGAGGGCCTGAGTGAGCAGTTCTTC CASSLGGEGLSEQFF
TRBD1 TRBJ2-5 TRBV5-6 NA TGTGCCAGCAGCTGGGGGCAGGGGGCCCAGACCCAGTACTTC CASSWGQGAQTQYF
NA TRBJ1-2 TRBV29-1 NA TGCAGCGTATACAGCTCTAACTATGGCTACACCTTC CSVYSSNYGYTF
NA TRBJ2-3 TRBV5-1 few TGCGCCAGCAGCCCGGGACTTGGGGTGGGGTACACAGATACGCAGTATTTT CASSPGLGVGYTDTQYF
NA TRBJ1-6 TRBV20-1 NA TGCAGTGCTAGTCGAGGTGCCGCCGGGGTCTCGGATTCACCCCTCCACTTT CSASRGAAGVSDSPLHF
NA TRBJ1-3 TRBV4-2 NA TGTGCCAGCAGCCTTTATTGGAGCACCGGTGGGGGAAACACCATATATTTT CASSLYWSTGGGNTIYF
NA TRBJ1-4 TRBV18 NA TGTGCCAGCTCATCGGGAGCTGGGGCTGTTTTGTTTTTT CASSSGAGAVLFF